A selection of T cell receptor beta chains follows, all from one sample in a study of CD8+ T cells in alopecia areata. Assay used: immunoSEQ multiplex PCR; TCRdb lists only in-frame clones, some missing. The sample records more than 90,000 clones, under 40% being singletons. Sequenced: CD4+ T cells sorted from blood. The receptor set was obtained from a human donor with alopecia areata. The CDR3 runs from the conserved cysteine through the conserved F or W. Fields, in order: clone size, J gene, V gene, D gene, CDR3 DNA, CDR3 protein. The D gene is left open where the match is weak. Size tells how often a clone was seen (once, few, many) or the class of an expanded clone, and some rows leave it out.

clone_size: .; j_call: TRBJ1-2; v_call: TRBV7-2; d_call: TRBD1; cdr3_nt: TGTGCCAGCAGCTTAGGGACAGGGGGAAACTATGGCTACACCTTC; cdr3_aa: CASSLGTGGNYGYTF
clone_size: few; j_call: TRBJ2-3; v_call: TRBV7-2; d_call: .; cdr3_nt: TGTGCCAGCAGCCCGGCGTCGGATACGCAGTATTTT; cdr3_aa: CASSPASDTQYF
clone_size: .; j_call: TRBJ2-7; v_call: TRBV19; d_call: .; cdr3_nt: TGTGCCAGTAGTAAAGACTCCTACGAGCAGTACTTC; cdr3_aa: CASSKDSYEQYF
clone_size: .; j_call: TRBJ1-1; v_call: TRBV6-5; d_call: .; cdr3_nt: TGTGCCAGCAGTTACGGGCAGGGAGTGAACACTGAAGCTTTCTTT; cdr3_aa: CASSYGQGVNTEAFF
clone_size: .; j_call: TRBJ2-7; v_call: TRBV6-6; d_call: TRBD1; cdr3_nt: TGTGCCAGCAGAACCCGGGACAGGGGATCCTACGAGCAGTACTTC; cdr3_aa: CASRTRDRGSYEQYF
clone_size: .; j_call: TRBJ2-7; v_call: TRBV6-5; d_call: TRBD1; cdr3_nt: TGTGCCAGCAGTTACGGGACAGCAGAGTACTTC; cdr3_aa: CASSYGTAEYF
clone_size: few; j_call: TRBJ2-7; v_call: TRBV30; d_call: TRBD1; cdr3_nt: TGTGCCTTGGACAGGGGGTCCTACGAGCAGTACTTC; cdr3_aa: CALDRGSYEQYF
clone_size: .; j_call: TRBJ2-7; v_call: TRBV29-1; d_call: .; cdr3_nt: TGCAGCGTTGGCAGGGATGTTAGCGAGCAGTACTTC; cdr3_aa: CSVGRDVSEQYF
clone_size: .; j_call: TRBJ2-3; v_call: TRBV28; d_call: .; cdr3_nt: TGTGCCAGCAGTTTAATCCCAGCGGGTTCAGATACGCAGTATTTT; cdr3_aa: CASSLIPAGSDTQYF
clone_size: .; j_call: TRBJ2-5; v_call: TRBV5-4; d_call: TRBD1; cdr3_nt: TGTGCCAGCAGCCCTAGGGGACAGGGGTACGAGACCCAGTACTTC; cdr3_aa: CASSPRGQGYETQYF
clone_size: .; j_call: TRBJ2-1; v_call: TRBV6-5; d_call: TRBD2; cdr3_nt: TGTGCCAGCAGTTCCCGACTAGCGGGGGGGCGCAATGAGCAGTTCTTC; cdr3_aa: CASSSRLAGGRNEQFF
clone_size: .; j_call: TRBJ2-1; v_call: TRBV25-1; d_call: TRBD1; cdr3_nt: TGTGCCACCAGTGGGACAGGGGGCCCTTATGAGCAGTTCTTC; cdr3_aa: CATSGTGGPYEQFF
clone_size: few; j_call: TRBJ2-6; v_call: TRBV9; d_call: .; cdr3_nt: TGTGCCAGCAGCGTAGATGGGGCTGGGGCCAACGTCCTGACTTTC; cdr3_aa: CASSVDGAGANVLTF
clone_size: few; j_call: TRBJ2-7; v_call: TRBV7-2; d_call: .; cdr3_nt: TGTGCCAGCAGCTCCCCGACACAGCCGGAGGAGCAGTACTTC; cdr3_aa: CASSSPTQPEEQYF
clone_size: .; j_call: TRBJ2-7; v_call: TRBV30; d_call: TRBD1; cdr3_nt: TGTGCCTTGAAGGACAGGGGCGAGCAGTACTTC; cdr3_aa: CALKDRGEQYF
clone_size: .; j_call: TRBJ2-5; v_call: TRBV7-2; d_call: TRBD2; cdr3_nt: TGTGCCAGCGGGTCGGGAAACGGACTAGCGAGGGAGACCCAGTACTTC; cdr3_aa: CASGSGNGLARETQYF
clone_size: .; j_call: TRBJ2-1; v_call: TRBV9; d_call: .; cdr3_nt: TGTGCCAGCAGCGTAGTTCAGGGTGGCAATGAGCAGTTCTTC; cdr3_aa: CASSVVQGGNEQFF
clone_size: .; j_call: TRBJ2-7; v_call: TRBV5-1; d_call: TRBD1; cdr3_nt: TGCGCCAGCACCAAACAGGGGGCCAACGAGCAGTACTTC; cdr3_aa: CASTKQGANEQYF
clone_size: .; j_call: TRBJ2-7; v_call: TRBV10-2; d_call: TRBD1; cdr3_nt: TGCGCCAGCAGTGACCCCGGGACAGGGGCCTCCTACGAGCAGTACTTC; cdr3_aa: CASSDPGTGASYEQYF